The T cell receptor beta chain under discussion was sequenced for a study of blood T cells in healthy people across ages. Study-wide results and caveats: Researchers judged that diversity estimates from one million T cells fell short of true values.

The second PCR ran roughly 7 to 12 cycles with a sample-barcoded 5' primer and J-beta primers. Every sample gave at least 2.5 million paired-end reads containing CDR3. Via MiXCR, TCRdb re-called the 5' RACE reads, giving one row per CDR3 protein. The table includes a few hundred thousand distinct CDR3 sequences, 50% to 60% detected once. This clonotype came up a few times. Its antigen is unknown. Sequenced input: blood. This TCR derives from a man in his fifties or sixties in good health.

CDR3 nucleotides: TGCAGTGCTAGAGACTGGGGGCCAGATACGCAGTATTTT. The encoded protein is CSARDWGPDTQYF. This chain uses TRBV20-1 with TRBJ2-3, with D tentatively TRBD1 (6 bases). The CDR3 totals 13 residues. CDR1 and CDR2 (germline): DFQATT, SNEGSKA (reference sequence). Between the trimmed V and J ends, which lost 0 bases and 4 bases, there was a span of 8 bases.